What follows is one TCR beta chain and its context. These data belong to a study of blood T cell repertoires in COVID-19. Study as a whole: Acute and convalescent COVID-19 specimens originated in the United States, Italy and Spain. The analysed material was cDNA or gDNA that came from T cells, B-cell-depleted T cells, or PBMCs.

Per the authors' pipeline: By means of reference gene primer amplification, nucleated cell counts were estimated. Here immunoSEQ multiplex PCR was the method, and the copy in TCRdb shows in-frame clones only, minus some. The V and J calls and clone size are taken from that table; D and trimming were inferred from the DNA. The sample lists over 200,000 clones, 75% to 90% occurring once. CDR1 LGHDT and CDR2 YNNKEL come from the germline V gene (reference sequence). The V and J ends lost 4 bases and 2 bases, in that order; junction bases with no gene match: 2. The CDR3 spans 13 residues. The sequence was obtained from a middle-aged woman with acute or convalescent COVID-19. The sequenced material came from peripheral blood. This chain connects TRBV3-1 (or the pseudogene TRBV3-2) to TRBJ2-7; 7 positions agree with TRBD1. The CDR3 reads CASSPGTAYEQYV. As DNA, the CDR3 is TGTGCCAGCAGCCCCGGGACAGCCTACGAGCAGTACGTC.